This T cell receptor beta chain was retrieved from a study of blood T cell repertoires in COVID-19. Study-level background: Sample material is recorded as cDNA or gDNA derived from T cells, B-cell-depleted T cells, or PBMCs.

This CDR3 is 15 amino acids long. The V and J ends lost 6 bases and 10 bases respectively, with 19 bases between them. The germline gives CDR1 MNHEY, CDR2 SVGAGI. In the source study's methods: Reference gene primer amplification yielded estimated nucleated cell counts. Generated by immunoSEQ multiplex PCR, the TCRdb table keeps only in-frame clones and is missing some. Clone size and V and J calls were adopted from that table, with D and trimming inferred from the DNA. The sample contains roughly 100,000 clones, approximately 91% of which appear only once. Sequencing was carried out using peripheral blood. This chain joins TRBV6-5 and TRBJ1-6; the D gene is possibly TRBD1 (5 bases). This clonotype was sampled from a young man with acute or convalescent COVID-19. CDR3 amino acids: CASSQTGGGESPLHF. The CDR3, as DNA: TGTGCCAGCAGCCAAACGGGGGGTGGGGAATCACCCCTCCACTTT.